Reported below is one TCR beta chain. Its cognate antigen is unknown. The germline CDR1 and CDR2 sequences are SGHKS and YYEKEE (reference sequence). V was cut by 4 bases and J by 0 bases, with 14 bases left in between. The CDR3 is made up of 16 amino acids. This specimen comes from a study of T cell responses to AZD1222 COVID-19 vaccine. Whole-study findings and limits: Donors were mostly white British, more females; clonal diversity possibly underestimated. Per reports, nearly half of all spike-specific TCRs target regions that are unmutated in variants.

The protocol was immunoSEQ multiplex PCR, while the TCRdb copy is restricted to in-frame clones and leaves out a portion. The repertoire has 130,000 or so clones, 75% to 90% of them found once; the top ten carry approximately 3.1%. This specimen consisted of peripheral blood, obtained on day 0 of AZD1222 vaccination. This clonotype was sampled from an adult in good health. V gene TRBV5-5 combines with J gene TRBJ1-5; D perhaps matches TRBD1 (6 bases). CDR3 in amino acids: CASSPKYRDSNQPQHF. The CDR3 nucleotides are TGTGCCAGCAGCCCGAAGTACAGGGATAGCAATCAGCCCCAGCATTTT.